These 18 T cell receptor beta chains came from one sample sequenced in a study of radiation and T cells in renal cell carcinoma. Stated treatment: 15 Gy SBRT to primary tumor, nephrectomy 4 weeks later. Sequencing was performed with immunoSEQ multiplex PCR; in TCRdb, only in-frame clones are kept and a portion is missing. The table records around 20,000 clones, more than 45% of them present only once. Sequencing used tumor tissue, obtained from a patient whose treatment included radiotherapy and nephrectomy. Receptor source: a woman aged 50 to 65 with renal cell carcinoma.

This chain uses TRBV14 with TRBJ1-2, with D possibly matching TRBD1 (5 bases). This CDR3 contains 15 residues. Trimming removed 2 bases at V and 8 bases at J, with 18 bases between. In germline, CDR1 is SGHDN, CDR2 FVKESK. Written as DNA, the CDR3 is TGTGCCAGCAGCCAAAGAATAGAAGGCCCAGGGGGCTACACCTTC. It encodes CASSQRIEGPGGYTF.

The chain combines TRBV6-4 with TRBJ2-5, with D possibly TRBD2 on 7 matching bases. Looked up from germline, CDR1 is MRHNA and CDR2 is SNTAGT. The V end was cut by 3 bases, the J end by 4 bases, with 15 bases between. The CDR3 totals 15 residues. The CDR3 region has the DNA TGTGCCAGCAGTGAGGGGGGGGCGCCGGGAGAGACCCAGTACTTC. It translates to CASSEGGAPGETQYF.

The J gene is TRBJ2-2, the V gene TRBV5-1, with D possibly TRBD2 on 6 matching bases. Trimming took 4 bases from V and 1 from J, leaving 14 bases between them. In germline, CDR1 is SGHRS, CDR2 YFSETQ. The CDR3 has 16 amino acids. The CDR3 sequence is CASSQRDGGNTGELFF. The DNA for the CDR3 is TGCGCCAGCAGCCAACGAGACGGGGGGAACACCGGGGAGCTGTTTTTT.

The gene calls are TRBV19 and TRBJ1-2, with TRBD1 identical over 8 bases. CDR3 length equals 14 residues. V gave up 5 bases and J gave up 1 base; unmatched junction bases: 3. Germline assignment: CDR1 LNHDA and CDR2 SQIVND (reference sequence). CDR3: CASSADRGNYGYTF. In nucleotides, the CDR3 is TGTGCCAGTAGTGCCGACAGGGGTAACTATGGCTACACCTTC. Filled out from reference TRBV19 and TRBJ1-2, the complete variable domain reads DGGITQSPKYLFRKEGQNVTLSCEQNLNHDAMYWYRQDPGQGLRLIYYSQIVNDFQKGDIAEGYSVSREKKESFPLTVTSAQKNPTAFYLCASSADRGNYGYTFGSGTRLTVV.

In its sample, this clone ranks as medium-sized. The rearrangement links TRBV4-2 to TRBJ1-2; 7 bases line up with TRBD1. V was pared by 3 bases and J by 7 bases, with 8 bases of the junction left unmatched. This CDR3 has 14 residues. CDR1 LGHNA and CDR2 YNFKEQ come from the germline V gene. The CDR3 nucleotides are TGTGCCAGCAGCCAGCGCACAGGGGCGAGTGGCTACACCTTC. The encoded protein is CASSQRTGASGYTF.

V and J are TRBV7-6 and TRBJ2-5; D remains ambiguous. V lost 5 bases to trimming and J lost 2 bases, with 6 bases between them. The CDR3 sequence is 12 residues long. Per germline, CDR1 SGHVS and CDR2 FNYEAQ. The CDR3 DNA reads TGTGCCAGCAGCAAAAGTCAAGAGACCCAGTACTTC. Amino acids: CASSKSQETQYF.

The chain has TRBV4-3 and TRBJ1-4, with a weak D call TRBD1 (6 bases). Germline lookup yields CDR1 LGHNA and CDR2 YSLEER. The CDR3 is made up of 16 amino acids. The V end was cut by 0 bases, the J end by 5 bases, with 13 bases between. Written as DNA, the CDR3 is TGCGCCAGCAGCCAAGATTTCTCCAGGGGAAATGAAAAACTGTTTTTT. It yields the protein CASSQDFSRGNEKLFF.

This clone occurred a few times. The V gene is TRBV7-9, the J gene TRBJ2-5; a possible D gene is TRBD2 (6 bases). The CDR3 runs 14 residues. The ends were cut back, 6 bases at V and 2 bases at J, with 13 bases in the middle. CDR1 SEHNR and CDR2 FQNEAQ come from the germline V gene (reference sequence). The CDR3 DNA is TGTGCCAGCAGTTACCGGGGACTGCAAGAGACCCAGTACTTC. Amino acid sequence: CASSYRGLQETQYF. The entire variable domain, with the rest obtained from reference TRBV7-9 and TRBJ2-5, is as follows: DTGVSQNPRHKITKRGQNVTFRCDPISEHNRLYWYRQTLGQGPEFLTYFQNEAQLEKSRLLSDRFSAERPKGSFSTLEIQRTEQGDSAMYLCASSYRGLQETQYFGPGTRLLVL.

The rearrangement joins TRBV2 to TRBJ2-3; the D is unclear. Germline lookup yields CDR1 SNHLY and CDR2 FYNNEI. Trimming removed 7 bases from V and 2 bases from J, with 13 bases in between. The CDR3 is made up of 14 amino acids. The CDR3 sequence: CASKPPVATDTQYF. Here the CDR3 DNA reads TGTGCCAGCAAGCCCCCGGTCGCCACAGATACGCAGTATTTT.

Ten or more counts support this clone. The chain recombines TRBV13 with TRBJ2-3; TRBD2 matches 8 bases. Trimming at V came to 5 bases and at J to 8 bases, leaving 6 bases not matched to a gene. This CDR3 contains 13 residues. CDR1 and CDR2 (germline): PRHDT, FYEKMQ (reference sequence). The CDR3 is CASSPMGLVTQYF. The CDR3 nucleotides are TGTGCCAGCAGCCCGATGGGACTAGTTACGCAGTATTTT.

This rearrangement joins TRBV5-1 to TRBJ1-1; D is possibly TRBD1 (5 bases). The length of the CDR3 is 16 residues. Germline V gene sequence: CDR1 SGHRS, CDR2 YFSETQ. V was cut by 0 bases and J by 3 bases, with 15 bases left in between. The CDR3: CASSLGGLRGYTEAFF. The CDR3 region has the DNA TGCGCCAGCAGCTTGGGAGGCCTTAGGGGTTACACTGAAGCTTTCTTT.

This clone is medium-sized within its sample. The chain joins TRBV5-5 to TRBJ2-7; TRBD1 matches at 11 bases. Germline V gene lookup returns CDR1 SGHKS and CDR2 YYEKEE (reference sequence). J gave up 3 bases and V 6 bases, and 8 bases lay outside the gene matches. The CDR3 has 15 residues. Here the CDR3 reads CASITGQGANYEQYF. CDR3 DNA: TGTGCCAGCATCACTGGACAGGGGGCGAACTACGAGCAGTACTTC.

The chain recombines TRBV4-3 with TRBJ2-2; a weak D match, TRBD2 (6 bases). Trimming stripped 4 bases from V and 7 bases from J, with 16 bases between. The CDR3 runs to 15 residues. Germline V CDR1 and CDR2: LGHNA, YSLEER. CDR3: CASSRGTPGVGELFF. CDR3 DNA: TGCGCCAGCAGCCGGGGGACGCCGGGGGTCGGGGAGCTGTTTTTT.

This clone was recorded at least ten times. The chain links TRBV7-9 to TRBJ1-2; D is uncertain. V was shortened by 1 base and J by 4 bases, with 7 bases between the two germline ends. There are 13 residues in the CDR3. CDR1 and CDR2 (germline): SEHNR, FQNEAQ (reference sequence). The CDR3 protein is CASSLGGTYGYTF. The CDR3 bases are TGTGCCAGCAGCTTAGGCGGCACCTATGGCTACACCTTC. Based on the CDR3 plus reference TRBV7-9 and TRBJ1-2, the full variable domain is DTGVSQNPRHKITKRGQNVTFRCDPISEHNRLYWYRQTLGQGPEFLTYFQNEAQLEKSRLLSDRFSAERPKGSFSTLEIQRTEQGDSAMYLCASSLGGTYGYTFGSGTRLTVV.

This chain links TRBV10-2 with TRBJ2-2; D unresolved. Germline V lookup: CDR1 WSHSY, CDR2 SAAADI. The CDR3 contains 11 residues. V lost 4 bases and J lost 5, with 2 bases in between. CDR3 DNA: TGCGCCAGCAGTGGAACCGGGGAGCTGTTTTTT. As protein: CASSGTGELFF.

The chain uses TRBV4-3 and TRBJ1-3; D perhaps matches TRBD1 (6 bases). This CDR3 contains 15 residues. Trimming took off 3 bases at V and 4 bases at J, with 13 bases between the two ends. From germline, CDR1 is LGHNA and CDR2 YSLEER. The chain's CDR3 is CASSHVRGGGNTIYF. Here the CDR3 DNA reads TGCGCCAGCAGCCATGTCAGGGGTGGGGGAAACACCATATATTTT.

V is TRBV6-5 and J is TRBJ1-2; D possibly corresponds to TRBD1 (5 bases). This CDR3 spans 15 amino acids. Trimming stripped 1 base from V and 6 bases from J, with 15 bases between. Germline V CDR1 and CDR2: MNHEY, SVGAGI. In DNA, the CDR3 is TGTGCCAGCAGTTACTTAGGGAGGACATTCCATGGCTACACCTTC. Amino acids: CASSYLGRTFHGYTF.

As DNA, the CDR3 is TGTGCCAGCAGTTATCTTACAACTAATGAAAAACTGTTTTTT. Translated: CASSYLTTNEKLFF. The chain joins TRBV6-6 to TRBJ1-4; D is unresolved. The CDR3 has 14 amino acids. Between the trimmed V and J ends, which lost 3 bases and 0 bases, there was a span of 5 bases. Germline V gives CDR1 MNHNY, CDR2 SVGAGI (reference sequence).